This TCR beta chain was recorded in a study of shared clonotypes between healthy human individuals. This table comes from immunoSEQ multiplex PCR, and its TCRdb copy is limited to in-frame clones, with some not included. The repertoire holds roughly 2.6 million clones, with roughly nine tenths as singletons. This receptor was obtained from a man younger than 35 in good health. The material sequenced was naive CD4+ T cells sorted from blood. Described subset: CD45RA+ positively selected.

The CDR3 nucleotides are TGTGCCAGCAGCTTAGCGGGACTAGCGGGAGGGGTCAATGAGCAGTTCTTC. Its translation: CASSLAGLAGGVNEQFF. This rearrangement joins TRBV7-6 to TRBJ2-1; the match to TRBD2 covers 16 bases. V shed 0 bases, J shed 6 bases, and the junction held 2 bases outside the gene matches. From germline, CDR1 is SGHVS and CDR2 FNYEAQ. The CDR3 length is 17 residues.